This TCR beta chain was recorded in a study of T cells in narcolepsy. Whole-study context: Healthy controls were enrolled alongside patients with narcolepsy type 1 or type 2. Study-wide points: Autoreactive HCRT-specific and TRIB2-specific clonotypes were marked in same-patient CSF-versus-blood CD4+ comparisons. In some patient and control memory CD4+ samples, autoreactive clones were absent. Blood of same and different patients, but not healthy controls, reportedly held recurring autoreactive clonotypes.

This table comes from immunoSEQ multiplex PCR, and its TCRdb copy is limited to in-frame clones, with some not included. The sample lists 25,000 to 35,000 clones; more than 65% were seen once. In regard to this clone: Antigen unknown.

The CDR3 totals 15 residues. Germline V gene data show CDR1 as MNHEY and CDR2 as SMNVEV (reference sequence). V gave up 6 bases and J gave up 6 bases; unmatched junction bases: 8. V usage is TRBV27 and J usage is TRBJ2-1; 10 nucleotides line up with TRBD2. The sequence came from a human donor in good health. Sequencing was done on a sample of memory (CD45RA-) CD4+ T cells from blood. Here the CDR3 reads CASRLIAGGINEQFF. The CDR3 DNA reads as TGTGCCAGCAGACTTATAGCGGGAGGAATCAATGAGCAGTTCTTC.